This T cell receptor beta chain comes out of a study of PD-1 blockade in classical Hodgkin lymphoma. Study background: With a 2-week interval, patients received intravenous nivolumab at 3 mg/kg.

Stated time point: cycle 4 day 1 (C4D1), after 5 to 7 weeks of nivolumab. Brentuximab vedotin exposure varied, and every patient relapsed after autologous stem cell transplantation. By magnetic negative selection, CD4+ T cells were purified from thawed PBMCs. Overall study results and limits: Newly diagnosed patients were said to have less baseline TCR diversity than healthy donors did. Initiation of nivolumab under 1 year after ASCT led to exclusion of patients.

Method: immunoSEQ multiplex PCR; TCRdb's copy keeps in-frame clones and lacks some. The sample yields around 30,000 clones, about 86% seen once. For this clone: Its target is unknown.

V was pared by 5 bases and J by 15 bases, with 14 bases between. The CDR3 length is 11 residues. Germline-derived CDR1 and CDR2 are MDHEN and SYDVKM. Sequences were derived from CD4+ T cells from blood, sampled before the fourth cycle of nivolumab. The gene calls are TRBV28 and TRBJ2-1; D tentatively reads TRBD1 or TRBD2 (6 bases each). This TCR derives from a human donor with classical Hodgkin lymphoma. Here the CDR3 reads CASSRRGTRFF. CDR3 bases: TGTGCCAGCAGTCGTAGGGGGACTCGGTTCTTC.